This entry lists 21 T cell receptor beta chains sequenced from one sample in a study of CD8+CD57+ T cells in acquired aplastic anemia. Profiling that covered TCR beta VDJ and CDR3 relied on genomic DNA as its template. TCRdb re-called the reads with MiXCR, one entry per CDR3 protein. The sample has over 250,000 distinct CDR3 sequences, about 50% seen once. Sequenced patients had shown CD8+CD57+ cell expansion by flow cytometry. Sequencing used sorted CD4+, CD8+, or CD8+CD57+ T cells (not recorded which) from PBMCs. The receptor set was obtained from a human donor with aplastic anemia.

This clonotype was seen just once. The chain employs TRBV24-1 and TRBJ2-2; perhaps TRBD2 as D (8 bases). Trimming cost V 8 bases and J 3 bases, with 15 bases left between them. The CDR3 runs to 15 residues. Germline V gene data show CDR1 as KGHDR and CDR2 as SFDVKD. In DNA, the CDR3 is TGTGCCACCAAGCGGGGGACAGATGACACCGGGGAGCTGTTTTTT. Translation: CATKRGTDDTGELFF.

The chain has TRBV20-1 and TRBJ2-3, with 9 bases that match TRBD1. The germline gives CDR1 DFQATT, CDR2 SNEGSKA (reference sequence). V lost 8 bases and J lost 2; bases outside the gene matches: 8. This CDR3 region has 14 residues. In DNA form, the CDR3 reads TGCAGTACTACAGGGGGCATGATCACAGATACGCAGTATTTT. It translates to CSTTGGMITDTQYF.

This clonotype was seen only once. This sequence joins TRBV6-4 and TRBJ2-7; D is possibly TRBD2 (5 bases). Germline V gene sequence: CDR1 MRHNA, CDR2 SNTAGT. This CDR3 is built from 15 residues. V shed 6 bases and J shed 1 base, with 16 bases lying between them. The CDR3 coding sequence is TGTGCCAGCAGCGTCAAAGCGGAGCCTTCCTACGAGCAGTACGTC. Amino acid sequence: CASSVKAEPSYEQYV.

The chain couples TRBV19 to TRBJ2-1; D possibly corresponds to TRBD1 (6 bases). Trimming stripped 5 bases from V and 11 bases from J, with 22 bases between. This CDR3 is 15 amino acids long. CDR1 LNHDA and CDR2 SQIVND come from the germline V gene (reference sequence). The CDR3 here is CASSRYRVEGDQQFF. CDR3 coding DNA: TGTGCCAGTAGTCGATACAGGGTCGAAGGGGACCAGCAGTTCTTC.

This clonotype showed up many times. V is TRBV6-5 and J is TRBJ1-5; 8 positions match TRBD1. The CDR3 sequence is 15 residues long. The V and J ends lost 5 bases and 2 bases, in that order; junction bases with no gene match: 5. The germline V gene has CDR1 MNHEY and CDR2 SVGAGI. This chain's CDR3 is CASSSQGAGNQPQHF. Here the CDR3 DNA reads TGTGCCAGCAGTAGCCAGGGGGCCGGCAATCAGCCCCAGCATTTT.

The gene calls are TRBV10-3 and TRBJ2-2; D ambiguous. The V gene lost 3 bases and the J gene lost 4 bases, with 12 bases spanning the gap. The CDR3 is 15 amino acids. Germline CDR1 reads ENHRY; CDR2 reads SYGVKD. CDR3 region: CAISDTSMGTGELFF. The CDR3, as DNA: TGTGCCATCAGTGATACCTCCATGGGCACCGGGGAGCTGTTTTTT.

The J gene is TRBJ2-3, the V gene TRBV2; D might be TRBD1 (7 bases). CDR3 length equals 16 residues. CDR1 is SNHLY, CDR2 FYNNEI, per germline. Trimming pared 5 bases from V and 2 bases from J, leaving 17 bases between. CDR3: CASSWGDSFNTDTQYF. In DNA, the CDR3 is TGTGCCAGCAGTTGGGGGGACAGTTTTAACACAGATACGCAGTATTTT.

This clonotype occurred once. This rearrangement joins TRBV7-3 to TRBJ1-1, with D unresolved. V lost 2 bases and J lost 1, with 11 bases in between. The germline V gene encodes CDR1 SGHTA and CDR2 FQGTGA. The CDR3 is 15 amino acids. This chain's CDR3 is CASSLVRATNTEAFF. The DNA for the CDR3 is TGTGCCAGCAGCTTAGTGAGGGCCACGAACACTGAAGCTTTCTTT.

This clonotype has a handful of counts. This sequence joins TRBV10-3 and TRBJ1-5; D call uncertain. The CDR3 runs to 14 residues. V gave up 2 bases and J gave up 0 bases, with 5 bases separating them. Germline V gene sequence: CDR1 ENHRY, CDR2 SYGVKD. In DNA form, the CDR3 reads TGTGCCATCAGTGAGATCTATAGCAATCAGCCCCAGCATTTT. As protein: CAISEIYSNQPQHF.

Ten or more counts support this clonotype. The V gene is TRBV19, the J gene TRBJ2-5; no clear D gene. Germline V CDR1 and CDR2: LNHDA, SQIVND (reference sequence). This CDR3 spans 13 amino acids. V was pared by 4 bases and J by 2 bases, with 8 bases between. The CDR3 loop reads CASSSTEQETQYF. The CDR3 region has the DNA TGTGCCAGTAGTAGTACAGAACAAGAGACCCAGTACTTC.

The chain couples TRBV7-3 to TRBJ2-5; D is undetermined. V dropped 8 bases and J dropped 5 bases, with 9 bases sitting between them. Germline assignment: CDR1 SGHTA and CDR2 FQGTGA. The CDR3 covers 11 residues. This chain's CDR3 is CASGRLETQYF. DNA of the CDR3: TGTGCCAGCGGACGGCTGGAGACCCAGTACTTC.

CDR3 in DNA: TGTGCCAGCAGAGGACTATCTAGCACAGATACGCAGTATTTT. Translating gives CASRGLSSTDTQYF. The rearrangement joins TRBV2 to TRBJ2-3; weak D call: TRBD2 (6 bases). V lost 6 bases and J lost 0, with 10 bases in between. The CDR3 is made up of 14 amino acids. Per germline, CDR1 SNHLY and CDR2 FYNNEI.

The sample holds one count of this clonotype. The chain carries TRBV19 and TRBJ2-1; 14 bases map to TRBD2. This CDR3 is built from 16 residues. V was pared by 3 bases and J by 7 bases, with 5 bases of the junction left unmatched. Germline CDR1 reads LNHDA; CDR2 reads SQIVND (reference sequence). CDR3 bases: TGTGCCAGTAGTATCGGGGGACTAGCGGGGGTGAATGAGCAGTTCTTC. Translated, it gives CASSIGGLAGVNEQFF.

This clonotype was observed at least ten times. The V gene is TRBV5-1, the J gene TRBJ2-2, with 10 bases aligning to TRBD2. The V gene end was trimmed by 0 bases and the J gene end by 2 bases; junction bases not matched to a gene: 7. Germline V lookup: CDR1 SGHRS, CDR2 YFSETQ. The CDR3 length is 18 residues. The CDR3 sequence is CASSLGAGGPGNTGELFF. The DNA of the CDR3 is TGCGCCAGCAGCTTGGGAGCGGGAGGGCCCGGAAACACCGGGGAGCTGTTTTTT.

This sequence joins TRBV7-6 and TRBJ2-7; TRBD1 is a possible D gene (6 bases). The CDR3 is made up of 14 amino acids. With 5 bases removed from V and 6 bases from J, the gap between germline ends came to 17 bases. CDR1 is SGHVS and CDR2 is FNYEAQ in the germline V gene. The CDR3 bases are TGTGCCAGCAGCACCCGGGGACAAAAGGTCGAGCAGTACTTC. Its protein product is CASSTRGQKVEQYF.

In this sample, this clonotype turned up once. Lacking the conserved final phenylalanine or tryptophan, this CDR3 likely reflects a read error. The V and J genes are TRBV20-1 and TRBJ2-7; 8 bases line up with TRBD2. After removal of 6 bases from V and 6 bases from J, the junction contained 16 bases not matched to a gene. The germline CDR1 and CDR2 sequences are DFQATT and SNEGSKA (reference sequence). The length of the CDR3 is 15 residues. The CDR3 coding sequence is TGCAGTGCCAGCGGGGTAGCGGGGCTGGGAGGCGAGCAGTACCTC. It translates to CSASGVAGLGGEQYL.

To note about this clonotype: This likely comes from a read error, as the CDR3 has no conserved phenylalanine or tryptophan at its end. The limits of the CDR3 on the DNA are not certain, so only TCRdb's listed CDR3 is given. J is TRBJ1-4 and V is TRBV5-1; the table gives TRBD1 as D, unverified against the DNA. CDR1 and CDR2 (germline): SGHRS, YFSETQ. The CDR3 comprises 10 residues, both ends counted. The CDR3 here is CASSYLRGTI.

The V call is TRBV5-1, the J call TRBJ2-7; 11 nucleotides align to TRBD2. Germline CDR1 is SGHRS and CDR2 is YFSETQ. CDR3 length equals 15 residues. V was pared by 0 bases and J by 4 bases, with 3 bases of the junction left unmatched. Here the CDR3 DNA reads TGCGCCAGCAGCTTGGAAGGGACTAGCGGATACGAGCAGTACTTC. Its translation: CASSLEGTSGYEQYF.

In its sample, this clonotype was seen many times. The CDR3 loop reads CASKGQLSEKLFF. The CDR3 bases are TGTGCCAGCAAGGGACAGTTAAGTGAAAAACTGTTTTTT. The chain links TRBV12-3 or TRBV12-4 to TRBJ1-4, with 7 positions matching TRBD1. The junction had 6 bases not matched to a gene; V was cut back by 7 bases and J by 7 bases. The CDR3 length is 13 residues.

The chain has TRBV15 and TRBJ2-3; the match to TRBD2 covers 11 bases. The CDR3 loop spans 16 amino acids. The germline V gene has CDR1 LNHNV and CDR2 YYDKDF (reference sequence). Trimming at V came to 3 bases and at J to 2 bases, leaving 4 bases not matched to a gene. The CDR3 sequence: CATSRGTSGATDTQYF. The DNA of the CDR3 is TGTGCCACCAGCAGGGGGACTAGCGGTGCCACAGATACGCAGTATTTT.

The genes are TRBV9 and TRBJ1-6, with a tentative D call TRBD1 (5 bases). CDR3 length: 17 residues. Germline CDR1 SGDLS, CDR2 YYNGEE. Trimming removed 0 bases from V and 7 bases from J, with 17 bases in between. CDR3 in amino acids: CASSVASEVRENSPLHF. The CDR3 nucleotides are TGTGCCAGCAGCGTAGCTAGCGAGGTCAGGGAAAATTCACCCCTCCACTTT.